The rows below give T cell receptor beta chains drawn from one sample of a study of blood T cell repertoires in COVID-19. The assay was immunoSEQ multiplex PCR, and TCRdb's table has in-frame clones only and misses some. Among 100,000 to 150,000 clones listed, roughly 84% were seen once. Material for sequencing was peripheral blood. These receptors originate from a man in his 60s with acute or convalescent COVID-19. CDR3s include the opening cysteine and the closing phenylalanine or tryptophan. Fields, in order: V gene, J gene, D gene, clone size, CDR3 protein, CDR3 DNA. D genes are given only for firm matches. Clone size is given for some rows only: seen once, a few or many times, or a class if the clone is expanded.

v_gene: TRBV14; j_gene: TRBJ2-2; d_gene: .; abundance: few; CDR3aa: CASSQGSGVNTGELFF; CDR3nt: TGTGCCAGCAGCCAAGGGAGCGGAGTGAACACCGGGGAGCTGTTTTTT
v_gene: TRBV14; j_gene: TRBJ2-5; d_gene: .; abundance: once; CDR3aa: CASSHTPGRDKTQYF; CDR3nt: TGTGCCAGCAGCCACACCCCCGGCAGGGACAAGACCCAGTACTTC
v_gene: TRBV6-6; j_gene: TRBJ1-2; d_gene: TRBD1; abundance: .; CDR3aa: CASSRQGSGLFYGYTF; CDR3nt: TGTGCCAGCAGTCGACAGGGCTCTGGGCTGTTCTATGGCTACACCTTC
v_gene: TRBV19; j_gene: TRBJ1-2; d_gene: TRBD1; abundance: .; CDR3aa: CASSIPDRGYGYTF; CDR3nt: TGTGCCAGTAGTATACCGGACAGGGGCTATGGCTACACCTTC
v_gene: TRBV5-4; j_gene: TRBJ1-2; d_gene: TRBD1; abundance: once; CDR3aa: CASSRQTGAQNYGYTF; CDR3nt: TGTGCCAGCAGCAGACAGACAGGGGCGCAGAACTATGGCTACACCTTC
v_gene: TRBV5-1; j_gene: TRBJ2-5; d_gene: .; abundance: .; CDR3aa: CASSRDSKETQYF; CDR3nt: TGCGCCAGCAGCCGCGATTCCAAAGAGACCCAGTACTTC
v_gene: TRBV4-2; j_gene: TRBJ2-1; d_gene: TRBD2; abundance: .; CDR3aa: CASSQDERGVGEQFF; CDR3nt: TGTGCCAGCAGCCAAGATGAGCGGGGGGTCGGGGAGCAGTTCTTC
v_gene: TRBV5-1; j_gene: TRBJ2-1; d_gene: TRBD2; abundance: .; CDR3aa: CASSYPGLAKSSYNEQFF; CDR3nt: TGCGCCAGCAGCTACCCGGGACTAGCGAAGAGCTCCTACAATGAGCAGTTCTTC
v_gene: TRBV5-1; j_gene: TRBJ2-7; d_gene: TRBD2; abundance: few; CDR3aa: CASSPGLARYEQYF; CDR3nt: TGCGCCAGCAGCCCCGGACTAGCAAGGTACGAGCAGTACTTC
v_gene: TRBV19; j_gene: TRBJ1-2; d_gene: .; abundance: .; CDR3aa: CASSGLTAYGYTF; CDR3nt: TGTGCCAGTAGTGGTTTGACAGCCTATGGCTACACCTTC
v_gene: TRBV5-1; j_gene: TRBJ2-5; d_gene: TRBD1; abundance: .; CDR3aa: CASSYEGARKTQYF; CDR3nt: TGCGCCAGCAGCTACGAGGGGGCTAGGAAGACCCAGTACTTC
v_gene: TRBV6-2/TRBV6-3; j_gene: TRBJ1-3; d_gene: .; abundance: .; CDR3aa: CASSYSKYRQEEAGNTIYF; CDR3nt: TGTGCCAGCAGTTACTCAAAATATCGACAGGAGGAGGCTGGAAACACCATATATTTT
v_gene: TRBV6-5; j_gene: TRBJ2-7; d_gene: TRBD1; abundance: .; CDR3aa: CASKGQGSYEQYF; CDR3nt: TGTGCCAGCAAGGGACAGGGATCCTACGAGCAGTACTTC
v_gene: TRBV5-8; j_gene: TRBJ2-3; d_gene: TRBD1; abundance: .; CDR3aa: CASSLQGVFPDTQYF; CDR3nt: TGTGCCAGCAGCTTACAGGGGGTATTCCCAGATACGCAGTATTTT
v_gene: TRBV6-1; j_gene: TRBJ1-2; d_gene: TRBD1; abundance: .; CDR3aa: CASSEGQAYGYTF; CDR3nt: TGTGCCAGCAGTGAGGGACAGGCCTATGGCTACACCTTC
v_gene: TRBV2; j_gene: TRBJ2-5; d_gene: .; abundance: .; CDR3aa: CASTFDTGISQETQYF; CDR3nt: TGTGCCAGCACCTTTGACACAGGGATTAGCCAAGAGACCCAGTACTTC
v_gene: TRBV18; j_gene: TRBJ2-1; d_gene: TRBD2; abundance: few; CDR3aa: CASSHPTSGGNEQFF; CDR3nt: TGTGCCAGCTCACACCCCACTAGCGGGGGCAATGAGCAGTTCTTC
v_gene: TRBV2; j_gene: TRBJ2-1; d_gene: TRBD2; abundance: .; CDR3aa: CASSEGTISYNEQFF; CDR3nt: TGTGCCAGCAGTGAGGGGACTATATCCTACAATGAGCAGTTCTTC
v_gene: TRBV5-1; j_gene: TRBJ2-1; d_gene: TRBD2; abundance: .; CDR3aa: CASSPGLQSSYNEQFF; CDR3nt: TGCGCCAGCAGCCCGGGACTACAGAGCTCCTACAATGAGCAGTTCTTC
v_gene: TRBV5-1; j_gene: TRBJ1-6; d_gene: .; abundance: .; CDR3aa: CASSFRTENSPLHF; CDR3nt: TGCGCCAGCAGCTTTAGGACAGAGAATTCACCCCTCCACTTT